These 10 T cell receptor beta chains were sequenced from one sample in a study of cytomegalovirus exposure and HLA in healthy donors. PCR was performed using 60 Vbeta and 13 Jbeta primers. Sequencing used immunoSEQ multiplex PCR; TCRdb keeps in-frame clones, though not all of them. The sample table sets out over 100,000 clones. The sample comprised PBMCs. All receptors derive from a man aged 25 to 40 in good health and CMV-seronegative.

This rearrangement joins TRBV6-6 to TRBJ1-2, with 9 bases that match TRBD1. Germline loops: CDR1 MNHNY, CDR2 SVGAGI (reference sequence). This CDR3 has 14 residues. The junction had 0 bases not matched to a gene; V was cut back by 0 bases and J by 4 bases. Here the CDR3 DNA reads TGTGCCAGCAGTTACTCGGGACAGGGCTATGGCTACACCTTC. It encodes CASSYSGQGYGYTF.

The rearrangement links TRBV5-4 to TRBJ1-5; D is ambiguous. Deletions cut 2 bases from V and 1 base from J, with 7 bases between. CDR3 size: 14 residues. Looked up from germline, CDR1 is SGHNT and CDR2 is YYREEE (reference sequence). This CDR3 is CASSFGGSNQPQHF. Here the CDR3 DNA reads TGTGCCAGCAGCTTTGGCGGGAGCAATCAGCCCCAGCATTTT.

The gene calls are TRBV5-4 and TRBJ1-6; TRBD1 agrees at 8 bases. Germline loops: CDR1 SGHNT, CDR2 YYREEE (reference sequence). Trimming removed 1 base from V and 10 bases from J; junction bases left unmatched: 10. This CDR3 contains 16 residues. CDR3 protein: CASSLYAGQGASPLHF. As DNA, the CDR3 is TGTGCCAGCAGCTTGTACGCCGGCCAGGGGGCCTCACCCCTCCACTTT. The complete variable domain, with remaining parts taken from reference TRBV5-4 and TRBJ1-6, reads ETGVTQSPTHLIKTRGQQVTLRCSSQSGHNTVSWYQQALGQGPQFIFQYYREEENGRGNFPPRFSGLQFPNYSSELNVNALELDDSALYLCASSLYAGQGASPLHFGNGTRLTVT.

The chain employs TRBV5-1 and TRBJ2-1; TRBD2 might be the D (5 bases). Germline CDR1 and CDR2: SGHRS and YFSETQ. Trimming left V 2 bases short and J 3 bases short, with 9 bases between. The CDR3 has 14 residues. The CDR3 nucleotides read TGCGCCAGCAGCTTAACGGGGAACTACAATGAGCAGTTCTTC. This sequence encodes CASSLTGNYNEQFF.

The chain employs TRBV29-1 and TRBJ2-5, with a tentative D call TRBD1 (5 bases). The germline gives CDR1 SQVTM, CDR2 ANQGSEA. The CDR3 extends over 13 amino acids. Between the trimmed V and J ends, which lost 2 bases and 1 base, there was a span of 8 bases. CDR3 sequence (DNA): TGCAGCGTTGAATCAGGGATCCAAGAGACCCAGTACTTC. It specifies CSVESGIQETQYF. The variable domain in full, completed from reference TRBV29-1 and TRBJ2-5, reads SAVISQKPSRDICQRGTSLTIQCQVDSQVTMMFWYRQQPGQSLTLIATANQGSEATYESGFVIDKFPISRPNLTFSTLTVSNMSPEDSSIYLCSVESGIQETQYFGPGTRLLVL.

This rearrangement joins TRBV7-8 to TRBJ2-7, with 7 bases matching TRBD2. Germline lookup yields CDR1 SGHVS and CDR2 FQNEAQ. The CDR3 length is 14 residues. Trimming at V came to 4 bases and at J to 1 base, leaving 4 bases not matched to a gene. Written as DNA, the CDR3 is TGTGCCAGCAGCTGGGGACTATCTTCCTACGAGCAGTACTTC. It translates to CASSWGLSSYEQYF.

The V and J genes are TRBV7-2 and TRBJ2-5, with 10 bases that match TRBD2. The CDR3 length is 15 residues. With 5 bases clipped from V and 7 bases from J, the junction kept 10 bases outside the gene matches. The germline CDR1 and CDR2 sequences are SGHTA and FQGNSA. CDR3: CASSPPAGGPGTQYF. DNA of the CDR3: TGTGCCAGCAGCCCACCAGCGGGGGGGCCTGGGACCCAGTACTTC.

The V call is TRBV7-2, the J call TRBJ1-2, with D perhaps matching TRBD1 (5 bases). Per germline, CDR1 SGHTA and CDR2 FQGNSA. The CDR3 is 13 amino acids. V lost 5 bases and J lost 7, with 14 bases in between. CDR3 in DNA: TGTGCCAGCAGCCATTGGGACTTGGGTGGCTACACCTTC. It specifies CASSHWDLGGYTF.

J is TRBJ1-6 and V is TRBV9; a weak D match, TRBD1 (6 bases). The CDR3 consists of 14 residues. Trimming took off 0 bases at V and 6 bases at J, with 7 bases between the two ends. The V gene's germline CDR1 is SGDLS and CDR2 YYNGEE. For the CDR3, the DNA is TGTGCCAGCAGCGTAGCACAGGGTAATTCACCCCTCCACTTT. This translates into CASSVAQGNSPLHF.

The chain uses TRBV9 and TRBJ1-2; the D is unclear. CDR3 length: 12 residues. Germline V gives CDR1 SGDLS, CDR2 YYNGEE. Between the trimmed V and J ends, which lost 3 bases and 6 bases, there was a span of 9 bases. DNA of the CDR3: TGTGCCAGCAGCGCCGACTTGAATGGCTACACCTTC. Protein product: CASSADLNGYTF.